This T cell receptor (beta chain) comes out of a study of shared T cell receptors in the human thymus. CDR1 SNHLY and CDR2 FYNNEI come from the germline V gene. The CDR3 consists of 15 residues. Unmatched junction bases numbered 10, after V lost 6 bases and J lost 5 bases. Produced via immunoSEQ multiplex PCR; TCRdb's table is partial and in-frame only. There are about 660,000 clones in the sample; 88% occur only once, and about 0.01% lies in the top ten. This sample was also put to use in a study of human thymus T cells. In that study: Donors consisted of healthy Finnish infants (having corrective surgery for congenital heart defects). Highly overlapping thymic repertoires in unrelated individuals were reported by related research.

The sample taken for sequencing was thymocytes. This chain joins TRBV2 and TRBJ2-7, with TRBD2 identical over 10 bases. The clonotype originates from a boy under two years old with a congenital heart defect. The CDR3 here is CASSRGASGSNEQYF. The CDR3 DNA reads TGTGCCAGCAGCCGGGGGGCTAGCGGGAGTAACGAGCAGTACTTC.